This T cell receptor (beta chain) was recorded in a study of blood T cell repertoires in COVID-19. This clone was detected only a few times. While infection was still active, Seattle patients were enrolled and then followed longitudinally. The germline V gene has CDR1 SEHNR and CDR2 FQNEAQ (reference sequence). Trimming at V came to 10 bases and at J to 2 bases, leaving 2 bases not matched to a gene. This CDR3 contains 12 residues. TCRdb's table, derived via immunoSEQ multiplex PCR, lists solely in-frame clones and lacks some. Among about 360,000 clones listed, roughly 90% were seen once. V is TRBV7-9 and J is TRBJ2-1, with 7 bases aligning to TRBD1. The sample was peripheral blood. The clonotype was recovered from a woman aged 55-69 years with COVID-19, enrolled during active disease. This CDR3 is CATGTAYNEQFF. The CDR3 nucleotides read TGTGCCACAGGGACAGCCTACAATGAGCAGTTCTTC.